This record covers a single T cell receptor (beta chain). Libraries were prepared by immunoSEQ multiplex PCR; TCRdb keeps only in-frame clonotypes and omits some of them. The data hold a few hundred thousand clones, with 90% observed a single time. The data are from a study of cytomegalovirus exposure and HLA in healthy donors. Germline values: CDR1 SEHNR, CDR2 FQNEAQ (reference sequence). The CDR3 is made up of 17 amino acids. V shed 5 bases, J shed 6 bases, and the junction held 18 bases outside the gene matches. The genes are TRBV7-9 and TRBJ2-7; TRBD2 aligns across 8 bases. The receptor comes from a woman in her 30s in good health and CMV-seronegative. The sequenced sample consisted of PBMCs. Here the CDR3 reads CASSLEGSGIPLLEQYF. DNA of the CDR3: TGTGCCAGCAGCCTCGAAGGTAGCGGGATCCCCCTACTCGAGCAGTACTTC. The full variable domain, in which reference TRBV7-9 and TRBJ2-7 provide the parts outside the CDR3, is DTGVSQNPRHKITKRGQNVTFRCDPISEHNRLYWYRQTLGQGPEFLTYFQNEAQLEKSRLLSDRFSAERPKGSFSTLEIQRTEQGDSAMYLCASSLEGSGIPLLEQYFGPGTRLTVT.